This T cell receptor beta chain was recorded in a study of blood T cell repertoires in COVID-19. Deletions cut 0 bases from V and 8 bases from J, with 14 bases between. The CDR3 contains 15 residues. Germline lookup yields CDR1 SGHTA and CDR2 FQGTGA. The method was immunoSEQ multiplex PCR; TCRdb's version includes in-frame clones alone and lacks a portion of them. The profile shows about 80,000 clones, less than 85% of them singletons. The V gene is TRBV7-3, the J gene TRBJ2-1, with D perhaps TRBD2 (6 bases). What was sequenced was peripheral blood. The sequence came from a man in his sixties or seventies with active or convalescent COVID-19. In nucleotides, the CDR3 is TGTGCCAGCAGCTTAACGAGCGGGTACGGCGATGAGCAGTTCTTC. Its translation: CASSLTSGYGDEQFF.